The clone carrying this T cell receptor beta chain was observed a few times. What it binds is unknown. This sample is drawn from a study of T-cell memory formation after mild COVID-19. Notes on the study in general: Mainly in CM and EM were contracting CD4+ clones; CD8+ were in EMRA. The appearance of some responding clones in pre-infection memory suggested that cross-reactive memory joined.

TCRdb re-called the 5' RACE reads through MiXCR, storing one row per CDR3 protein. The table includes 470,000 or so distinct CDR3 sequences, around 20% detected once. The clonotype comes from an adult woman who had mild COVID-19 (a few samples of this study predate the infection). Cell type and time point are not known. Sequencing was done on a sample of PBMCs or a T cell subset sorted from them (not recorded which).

Written as DNA, the CDR3 is TGTGCCAGCAGTCCCCTTCTGACACTAGCGGGAGACACAGATACGCAGTATTTT. Protein product: CASSPLLTLAGDTDTQYF. The chain combines TRBV27 with TRBJ2-3; 11 bases match TRBD2. The CDR3 has 18 residues. Germline trimming cut 5 bases from V and 2 bases from J; bases unmatched to any gene: 12. The germline CDR1 and CDR2 sequences are MNHEY and SMNVEV (reference sequence).